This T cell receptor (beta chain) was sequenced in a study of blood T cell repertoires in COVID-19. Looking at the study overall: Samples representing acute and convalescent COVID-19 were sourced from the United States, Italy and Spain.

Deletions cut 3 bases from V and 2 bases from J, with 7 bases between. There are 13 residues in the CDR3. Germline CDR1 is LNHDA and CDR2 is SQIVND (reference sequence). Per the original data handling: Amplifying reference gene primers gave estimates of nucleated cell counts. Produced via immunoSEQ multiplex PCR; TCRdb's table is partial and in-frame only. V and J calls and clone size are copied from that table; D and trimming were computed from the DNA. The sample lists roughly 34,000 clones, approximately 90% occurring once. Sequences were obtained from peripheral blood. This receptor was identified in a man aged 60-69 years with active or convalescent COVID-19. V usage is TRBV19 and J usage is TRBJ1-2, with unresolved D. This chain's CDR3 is CASSISENYGYTF. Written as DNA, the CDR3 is TGTGCCAGTAGTATTTCAGAAAACTATGGCTACACCTTC.